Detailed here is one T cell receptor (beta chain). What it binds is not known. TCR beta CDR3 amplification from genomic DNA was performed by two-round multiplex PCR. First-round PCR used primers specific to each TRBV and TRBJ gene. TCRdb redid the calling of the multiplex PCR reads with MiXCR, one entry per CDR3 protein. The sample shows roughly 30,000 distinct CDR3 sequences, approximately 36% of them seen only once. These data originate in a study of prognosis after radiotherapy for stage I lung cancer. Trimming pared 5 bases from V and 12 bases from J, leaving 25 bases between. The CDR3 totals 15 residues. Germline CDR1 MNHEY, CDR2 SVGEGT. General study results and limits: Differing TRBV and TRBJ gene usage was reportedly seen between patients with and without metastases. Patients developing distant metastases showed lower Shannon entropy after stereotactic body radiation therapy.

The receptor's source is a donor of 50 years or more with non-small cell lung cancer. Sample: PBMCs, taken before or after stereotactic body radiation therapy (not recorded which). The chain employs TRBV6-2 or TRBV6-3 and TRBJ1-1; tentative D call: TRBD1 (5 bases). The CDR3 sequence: CASSEGVGWNTGTFF. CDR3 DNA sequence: TGTGCCAGCAGTGAAGGGGTGGGGTGGAACACTGGAACTTTCTTT.